The source of this T cell receptor beta chain is a study of T-cell memory formation after mild COVID-19. General study findings and limits: Whereas later expanders leaned CD4+, clones contracting day 15 to 85 showed a balanced CD4/CD8 makeup. Second-wave clones with a day 37 peak had unconfirmed SARS-CoV-2 specificity.

To note about this clonotype: Its antigen is still unknown.

Constant-segment primers and 5'RACE yielded cDNA libraries for TCR alpha and TCR beta, each carrying sample barcodes and UMIs. TCRdb re-analysed the 5' RACE reads in MiXCR, keeping a single row per CDR3 protein. The sample includes hundreds of thousands of distinct CDR3 sequences, around a quarter of them seen just once. CDR1 and CDR2 from the germline V gene are MNHEY and SVGAGI. CDR3 length equals 14 residues. V lost 7 bases to trimming and J lost 4 bases, with 14 bases between them. This receptor was identified in an adult woman who had mild COVID-19 (a few samples of this study predate the infection). Cell type and time point are not known. Sequenced: PBMCs or a T cell subset sorted from them (not recorded which). The V call is TRBV6-5, the J call TRBJ1-3; D might be TRBD1 (5 bases). CDR3 DNA sequence: TGTGCCAGCACTCGGGACGGTGGAGGAAACACCATATATTTT. Translating gives CASTRDGGGNTIYF.